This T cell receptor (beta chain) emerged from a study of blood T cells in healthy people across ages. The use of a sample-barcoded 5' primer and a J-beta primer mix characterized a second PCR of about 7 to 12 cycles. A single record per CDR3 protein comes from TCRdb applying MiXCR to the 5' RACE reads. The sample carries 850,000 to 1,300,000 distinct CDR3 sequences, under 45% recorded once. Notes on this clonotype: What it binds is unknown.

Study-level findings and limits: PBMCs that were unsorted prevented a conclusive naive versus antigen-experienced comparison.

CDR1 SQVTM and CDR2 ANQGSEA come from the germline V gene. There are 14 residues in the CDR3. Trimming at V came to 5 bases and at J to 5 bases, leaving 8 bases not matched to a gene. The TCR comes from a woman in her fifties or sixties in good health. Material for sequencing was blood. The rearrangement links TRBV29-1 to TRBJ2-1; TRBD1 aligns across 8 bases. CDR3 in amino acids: CSVRRDRKNNEQFF. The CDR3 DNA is TGCAGCGTTAGACGGGACAGGAAAAACAATGAGCAGTTCTTC.